The TCR beta chain under discussion was sequenced for a study of cytomegalovirus exposure and HLA in healthy donors. Study background: From about 180 million T cells, an earlier analysis saw approximately 120 million unique TCR beta sequences.

After removal of 3 bases from V and 7 bases from J, the junction contained 4 bases not matched to a gene. The CDR3 has 15 residues. CDR1 is MNHNS, CDR2 SASEGT, per germline. The study ran its PCR with 60 Vbeta and 13 Jbeta primers. Sequencing used immunoSEQ multiplex PCR; TCRdb keeps in-frame clones, though not all of them. The table lists roughly 88,000 clones, roughly 71% of them singletons. The rearrangement joins TRBV6-1 to TRBJ2-2, with 11 nucleotides matching TRBD1. The clonotype was recovered from a man in his forties or fifties in good health and CMV-seronegative. The sample comprised PBMCs. CDR3 bases: TGTGCCAGCAGTGATCAGGACAGGGGGCACGGGGAGCTGTTTTTT. Translation gives CASSDQDRGHGELFF.